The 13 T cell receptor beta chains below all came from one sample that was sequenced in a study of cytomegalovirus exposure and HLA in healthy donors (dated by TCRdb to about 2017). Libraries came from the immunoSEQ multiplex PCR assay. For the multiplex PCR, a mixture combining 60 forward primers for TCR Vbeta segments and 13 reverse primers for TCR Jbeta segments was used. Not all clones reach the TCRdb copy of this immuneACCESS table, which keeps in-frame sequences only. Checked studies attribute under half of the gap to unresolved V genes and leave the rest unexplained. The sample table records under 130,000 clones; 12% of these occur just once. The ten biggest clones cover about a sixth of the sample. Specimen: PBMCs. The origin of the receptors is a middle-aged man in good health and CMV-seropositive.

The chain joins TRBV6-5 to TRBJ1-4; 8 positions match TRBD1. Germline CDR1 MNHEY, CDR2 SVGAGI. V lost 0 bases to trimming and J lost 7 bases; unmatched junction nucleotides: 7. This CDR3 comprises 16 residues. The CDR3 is CASSYSQTGVGEKLFF. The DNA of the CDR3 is TGTGCCAGCAGTTACTCGCAGACAGGGGTGGGTGAAAAACTGTTTTTT.

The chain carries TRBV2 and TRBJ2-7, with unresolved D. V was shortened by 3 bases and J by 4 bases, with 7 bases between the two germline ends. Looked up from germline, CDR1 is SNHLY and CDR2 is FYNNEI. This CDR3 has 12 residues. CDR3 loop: CASSESSYEQYF. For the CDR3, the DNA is TGTGCCAGCAGTGAGAGCTCATACGAGCAGTACTTC.

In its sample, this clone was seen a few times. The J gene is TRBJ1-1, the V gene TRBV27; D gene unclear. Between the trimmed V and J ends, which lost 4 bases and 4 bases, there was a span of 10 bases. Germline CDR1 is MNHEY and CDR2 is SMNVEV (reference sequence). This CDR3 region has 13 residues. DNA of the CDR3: TGTGCCAGCAGTTATGGCCGCGGCACTGAAGCTTTCTTT. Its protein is CASSYGRGTEAFF.

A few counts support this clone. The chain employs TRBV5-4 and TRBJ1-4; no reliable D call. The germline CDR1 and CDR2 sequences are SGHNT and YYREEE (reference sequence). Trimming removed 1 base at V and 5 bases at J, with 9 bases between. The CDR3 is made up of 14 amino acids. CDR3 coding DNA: TGTGCCAGCAGCTTGCCGGGGAGAAATGAAAAACTGTTTTTT. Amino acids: CASSLPGRNEKLFF.

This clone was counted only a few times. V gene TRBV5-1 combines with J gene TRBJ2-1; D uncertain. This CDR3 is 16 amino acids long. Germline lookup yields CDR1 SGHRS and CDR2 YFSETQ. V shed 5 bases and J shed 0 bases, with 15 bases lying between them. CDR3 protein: CASSAGDTSSYNEQFF. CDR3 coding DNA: TGCGCCAGCAGTGCCGGAGATACGAGCTCCTACAATGAGCAGTTCTTC.

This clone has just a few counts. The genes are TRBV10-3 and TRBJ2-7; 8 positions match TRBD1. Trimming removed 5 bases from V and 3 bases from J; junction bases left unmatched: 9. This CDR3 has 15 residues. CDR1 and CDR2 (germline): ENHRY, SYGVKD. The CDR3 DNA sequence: TGTGCCATCAGTCCTCCACAGGGGGTACACTACGAGCAGTACTTC. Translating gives CAISPPQGVHYEQYF.

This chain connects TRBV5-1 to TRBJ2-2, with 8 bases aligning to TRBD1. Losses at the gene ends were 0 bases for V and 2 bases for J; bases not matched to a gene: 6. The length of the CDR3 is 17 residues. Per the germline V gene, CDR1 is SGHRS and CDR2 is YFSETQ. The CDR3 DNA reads TGCGCCAGCAGCTTGGGAGGGGACAGGAGAAACACCGGGGAGCTGTTTTTT. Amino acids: CASSLGGDRRNTGELFF.

The DNA of the CDR3 is TGTGCCAGCAGTTACGAAGGGACTAGCGGGAGCCACGAGCAGTACTTC. This sequence encodes CASSYEGTSGSHEQYF. This chain links TRBV6-5 with TRBJ2-7, with 14 bases that match TRBD2. In germline, CDR1 is MNHEY, CDR2 SVGAGI. The CDR3 extends over 16 amino acids. V shed 2 bases, J shed 5 bases, and the junction held 5 bases outside the gene matches.

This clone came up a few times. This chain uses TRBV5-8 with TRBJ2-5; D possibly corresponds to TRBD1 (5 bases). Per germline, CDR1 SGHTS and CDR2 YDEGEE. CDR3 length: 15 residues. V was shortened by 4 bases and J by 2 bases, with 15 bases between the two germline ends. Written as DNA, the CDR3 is TGTGCCAGCAGCCTGCGCGCGCAGGGACAAGAGACCCAGTACTTC. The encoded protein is CASSLRAQGQETQYF. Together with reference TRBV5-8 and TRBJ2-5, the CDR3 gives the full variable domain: EAGVTQSPTHLIKTRGQQATLRCSPISGHTSVYWYQQALGLGLQFLLWYDEGEERNRGNFPPRFSGRQFPNYSSELNVNALELEDSALYLCASSLRAQGQETQYFGPGTRLLVL.

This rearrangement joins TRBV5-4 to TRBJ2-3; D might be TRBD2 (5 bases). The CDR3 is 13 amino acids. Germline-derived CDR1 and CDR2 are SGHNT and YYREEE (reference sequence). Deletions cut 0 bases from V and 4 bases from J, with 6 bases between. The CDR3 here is CASSLGAADTQYF. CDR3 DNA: TGTGCCAGCAGCTTGGGAGCGGCAGATACGCAGTATTTT.

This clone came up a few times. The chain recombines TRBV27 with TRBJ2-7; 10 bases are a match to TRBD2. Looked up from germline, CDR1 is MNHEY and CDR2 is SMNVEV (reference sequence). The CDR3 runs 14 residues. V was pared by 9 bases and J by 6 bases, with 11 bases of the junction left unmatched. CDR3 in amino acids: CASRPSGRIVEQYF. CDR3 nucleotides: TGTGCCAGTCGCCCTAGCGGGAGAATTGTCGAGCAGTACTTC.

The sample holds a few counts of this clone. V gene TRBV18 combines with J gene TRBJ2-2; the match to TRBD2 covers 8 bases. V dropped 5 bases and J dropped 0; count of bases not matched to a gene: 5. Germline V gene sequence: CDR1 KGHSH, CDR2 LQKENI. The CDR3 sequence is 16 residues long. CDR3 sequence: CASSTGGAANTGELFF. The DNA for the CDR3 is TGTGCCAGCTCAACGGGGGGGGCGGCGAACACCGGGGAGCTGTTTTTT.

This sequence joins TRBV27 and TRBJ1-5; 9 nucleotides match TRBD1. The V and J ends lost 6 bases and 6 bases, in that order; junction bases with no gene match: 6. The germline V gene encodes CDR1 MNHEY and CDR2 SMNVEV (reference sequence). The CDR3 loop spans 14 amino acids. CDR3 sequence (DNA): TGTGCCAGCAGCCCACAGGGGGCGCGTCAGCCCCAGCATTTT. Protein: CASSPQGARQPQHF.